Below are 23 T cell receptor beta chains sequenced from a single sample in a study of shared clonotypes between healthy human individuals. Method: immunoSEQ multiplex PCR; TCRdb's copy keeps in-frame clones and lacks some. The sample includes hundreds of thousands of clones, about 96% seen only once; the top ten take approximately 0.3%. The sample was memory CD8+ T cells sorted from blood. Noted subset: CD45RO+ cells pooled with CCR7-negative TemRA cells. These receptors originate from a man aged 25 to 40 in good health.

The chain links TRBV7-8 to TRBJ2-1, with 8 bases aligning to TRBD1. This CDR3 spans 12 amino acids. The J segment lost 10 bases and the V segment lost 5 bases, leaving 4 bases of the junction unmatched. The germline gives CDR1 SGHVS, CDR2 FQNEAQ. The CDR3 region has the DNA TGTGCCAGCAGCCTGGGGACAGGCGAGCAGTTCTTC. This translates into CASSLGTGEQFF.

In regard to this clone: Other DNA sequences in this specimen translate into the identical CDR3. V gene TRBV9 combines with J gene TRBJ2-1; D possibly corresponds to TRBD2 (5 bases). V shed 0 bases and J shed 5 bases, with 9 bases lying between them. CDR3 length equals 14 residues. CDR1 and CDR2 (germline): SGDLS, YYNGEE. CDR3 in DNA: TGTGCCAGCAGCGTAGCGGGGTATAACAATGAGCAGTTCTTC. It codes for CASSVAGYNNEQFF.

This chain joins TRBV15 and TRBJ2-7; perhaps TRBD2 as D (7 bases). Germline assignment: CDR1 LNHNV and CDR2 YYDKDF (reference sequence). The CDR3 spans 15 residues. V dropped 3 bases and J dropped 5 bases, with 17 bases sitting between them. CDR3 sequence reads: CATSRWGAGENEQYF. The CDR3 DNA is TGTGCCACCAGCAGGTGGGGGGCGGGAGAAAACGAGCAGTACTTC. Full variable domain (missing parts from reference TRBV15 and TRBJ2-7): DAMVIQNPRYQVTQFGKPVTLSCSQTLNHNVMYWYQQKSSQAPKLLFHYYDKDFNNEADTPDNFQSRRPNTSFCFLDIRSPGLGDTAMYLCATSRWGAGENEQYFGPGTRLTVT.

The chain carries TRBV7-2 and TRBJ2-3; D uncertain. The CDR3 length is 13 residues. The V gene's germline CDR1 is SGHTA and CDR2 FQGNSA. Trimming stripped 5 bases from V and 3 bases from J, with 9 bases between. The DNA of the CDR3 is TGTGCCAGCAGCCTGCCCGGGACAGATACGCAGTATTTT. Amino acids: CASSLPGTDTQYF.

On this clone: This specimen includes other DNA sequences encoding the same CDR3. This chain joins TRBV5-4 and TRBJ2-3; D possibly corresponds to TRBD2 (6 bases). The CDR3 covers 13 residues. Between the trimmed V and J ends, which lost 2 bases and 4 bases, there was a span of 8 bases. Germline V lookup: CDR1 SGHNT, CDR2 YYREEE (reference sequence). CDR3 sequence (DNA): TGTGCCAGCAGCTTAGGAGGGGCAGATACGCAGTATTTT. Protein product: CASSLGGADTQYF.

This chain connects TRBV5-1 to TRBJ2-7; 8 bases agree with TRBD1. CDR3 length: 16 residues. Germline V gene sequence: CDR1 SGHRS, CDR2 YFSETQ. Germline trimming cut 4 bases from V and 2 bases from J; bases unmatched to any gene: 11. The CDR3 loop reads CASSLVGQGRPYEQYF. The CDR3 bases are TGCGCCAGCAGCCTTGTTGGACAGGGAAGGCCCTACGAGCAGTACTTC.

The chain recombines TRBV5-1 with TRBJ2-5; 13 positions agree with TRBD2. This CDR3 is built from 18 residues. J was trimmed by 4 bases and V by 4 bases; bases with no gene match: 13. Germline loops: CDR1 SGHRS, CDR2 YFSETQ. Written as DNA, the CDR3 is TGCGCCAGCAGCCCAAAACTAGCGGGAGGGCCGGGTCGAGAGACCCAGTACTTC. It specifies CASSPKLAGGPGRETQYF. Full variable domain (rest looked up from reference TRBV5-1 and TRBJ2-5): KAGVTQTPRYLIKTRGQQVTLSCSPISGHRSVSWYQQTPGQGLQFLFEYFSETQRNKGNFPGRFSGRQFSNSRSEMNVSTLELGDSALYLCASSPKLAGGPGRETQYFGPGTRLLVL.

This chain links TRBV11-1 with TRBJ2-1; D is unresolved. This CDR3 has 15 residues. V lost 4 bases and J lost 4, with 14 bases in between. CDR1 is SGHAT, CDR2 FQDESV, per germline (reference sequence). CDR3 protein: CASSSTTTKYNEQFF. In DNA, the CDR3 is TGTGCCAGCAGCTCCACGACGACAAAATACAATGAGCAGTTCTTC.

To note about this clone: Other DNA variants within this sample encode the same CDR3. V and J are TRBV5-4 and TRBJ1-2, with D unclear. Germline CDR1 and CDR2: SGHNT and YYREEE (reference sequence). V lost 0 bases and J lost 1, with 1 base in between. There are 12 residues in the CDR3. This CDR3 reads CASSLDNYGYTF. The CDR3 DNA reads TGTGCCAGCAGCTTGGATAACTATGGCTACACCTTC.

The chain joins TRBV6-1 to TRBJ1-2, with 8 bases fitting TRBD1. The CDR3 extends over 13 amino acids. J lost 5 bases, V lost 11 bases, and 10 bases had no gene match. Germline-derived CDR1 and CDR2 are MNHNS and SASEGT. The CDR3 here is CAAQTGTGYGYTF. CDR3 coding DNA: TGTGCCGCCCAAACCGGGACAGGATATGGCTACACCTTC.

In regard to this clone: The germline gene is not matched at one end of the junction; a read error may be the cause. V and J are TRBV6-1 and TRBJ1-4, with D unresolved. Germline V gene data show CDR1 as MNHNS and CDR2 as SASEGT. This CDR3 has 14 residues. The CDR3 protein is CASSVSWLLEQLFF. Written as DNA, the CDR3 is TGTGCCAGCAGTGTGTCGTGGCTTCTTGAACAACTGTTTTTT.

The chain links TRBV6-6 to TRBJ2-7; 8 positions agree with TRBD1. With V trimmed by 6 bases and J by 0 bases, 7 bases remained unmatched. The CDR3 is 15 amino acids. CDR1 and CDR2 (germline): MNHNY, SVGAGI (reference sequence). CDR3 in amino acids: CASRLIGQGSYEQYF. The CDR3 DNA reads as TGTGCCAGCAGACTCATTGGACAGGGCTCCTACGAGCAGTACTTC.

V and J are TRBV7-8 and TRBJ2-2; perhaps TRBD1 as D (6 bases). The CDR3 consists of 16 residues. Trimming cost V 0 bases and J 0 bases, with 8 bases left between them. From germline, CDR1 is SGHVS and CDR2 FQNEAQ. This CDR3 is CASSLAPGANTGELFF. The CDR3 region has the DNA TGTGCCAGCAGCTTAGCGCCAGGGGCGAACACCGGGGAGCTGTTTTTT.

The chain employs TRBV25-1 and TRBJ1-2; D unclear. The V gene's germline CDR1 is MGHDK and CDR2 SYGVNS. This CDR3 has 14 amino acids. V lost 3 bases and J lost 4, with 12 bases in between. The CDR3 coding sequence is TGTGCCAGCAGTGACCGGACGGTCAGCTATGGCTACACCTTC. Protein: CASSDRTVSYGYTF.

The chain employs TRBV28 and TRBJ1-3, with D maybe TRBD1 (6 bases). This CDR3 comprises 14 residues. Trimming shortened V by 3 bases and J by 4 bases, and 10 bases separated the two germline ends. Germline V gene data show CDR1 as MDHEN and CDR2 as SYDVKM. In nucleotides, the CDR3 is TGTGCCAGCAGTTTCCAGGGGACGGGAAACACCATATATTTT. Amino acid sequence: CASSFQGTGNTIYF.

The chain recombines TRBV29-1 with TRBJ2-1; TRBD1 agrees at 10 bases. Germline assignment: CDR1 SQVTM and CDR2 ANQGSEA. The CDR3 has 12 residues. J was trimmed by 9 bases and V by 6 bases; bases with no gene match: 5. This chain's CDR3 is CSVGTGEGEQFF. CDR3 in DNA: TGCAGCGTCGGGACAGGGGAAGGTGAGCAGTTCTTC.

J is TRBJ2-7 and V is TRBV18; D ambiguous. The CDR3 totals 11 residues. V was pared by 2 bases and J by 9 bases, with 8 bases between. The germline gives CDR1 KGHSH, CDR2 LQKENI. The CDR3 is CASSPGVGQYF. The CDR3 bases are TGTGCCAGCTCACCAGGTGTTGGGCAGTACTTC.

The J gene is TRBJ1-2, the V gene TRBV28, with 8 bases fitting TRBD1. Germline CDR1 reads MDHEN; CDR2 reads SYDVKM. The ends lost 6 bases at V and 4 bases at J; junction bases unmatched: 10. The CDR3 is 15 residues long. As DNA, the CDR3 is TGTGCCAGCAGGGGTGGGGACAGGAGCCTCTATGGCTACACCTTC. Translated, it gives CASRGGDRSLYGYTF.

The chain combines TRBV6-5 with TRBJ2-2; 12 bases are shared with TRBD2. V shed 5 bases, J shed 6 bases, and the junction held 1 base outside the gene matches. The CDR3 runs 14 residues. Germline lookup yields CDR1 MNHEY and CDR2 SVGAGI. The CDR3 coding sequence is TGTGCCAGCAGTCGACTAGCGGGAGCCGGGGAGCTGTTTTTT. Translating gives CASSRLAGAGELFF.

This rearrangement joins TRBV2 to TRBJ2-5; the D gene is possibly TRBD1 (6 bases). Per germline, CDR1 SNHLY and CDR2 FYNNEI. The CDR3 has 13 amino acids. V was trimmed by 10 bases and J by 5 bases, leaving 17 bases between them. This CDR3 is CANQGQGRETQYF. Here the CDR3 DNA reads TGTGCCAATCAGGGGCAGGGCCGGGAGACCCAGTACTTC.

Worth noting for this clone: One junction end disagrees with the germline gene, perhaps due to a read error. This chain connects TRBV7-7 to TRBJ2-5; TRBD2 matches 8 bases. The CDR3 has 15 residues. The germline CDR1 and CDR2 sequences are SSHAT and FNYEAQ (reference sequence). The CDR3 reads CASSLAGSDQETQYF. In DNA form, the CDR3 reads TGTGCTAGCAGCTTAGCGGGGAGCGATCAGGAGACCCAGTACTTC.

The CDR3 coding sequence is TGCGCCAGCTGGGGAGATGCCACAGATACGCAGTATTTT. It translates to CASWGDATDTQYF. The V gene is TRBV4-1, the J gene TRBJ2-3; weak D call: TRBD2 (5 bases). V dropped 8 bases and J dropped 2 bases, with 11 bases sitting between them. Germline V gene data show CDR1 as MGHRA and CDR2 as YSYEKL. CDR3 length: 13 residues.

The rearrangement links TRBV6-5 to TRBJ2-7; D is perhaps TRBD2 (6 bases). The CDR3 is made up of 11 amino acids. Germline lookup yields CDR1 MNHEY and CDR2 SVGAGI. The V and J ends lost 6 bases and 7 bases respectively, with 10 bases between them. CDR3 sequence reads: CASRRDREQYF. In DNA, the CDR3 is TGTGCCAGCAGGCGGGACCGAGAGCAGTACTTC.